This record concerns one TCR beta chain sequence. Time point specified: pretreatment peripheral blood. This entry is derived from a study of PD-L1 blockade in urothelial cancer. Study at large: Males with bladder-origin urothelial cancer constituted about 90% of the 29 patients. Prior chemotherapy ranged from 0 to 3 regimens per patient. Blood analyses occurred 3 weeks (second dose) and 6 weeks post treatment start.

TCRdb's copy holds only in-frame clones and misses some; the assay was immunoSEQ multiplex PCR. The sample includes approximately 67,000 clones, around 85% of them seen just once. Germline CDR1 and CDR2: SGHTA and FQGNSA. V dropped 2 bases and J dropped 5; count of bases not matched to a gene: 13. This CDR3 is 17 amino acids long. The gene calls are TRBV7-2 and TRBJ2-5; 8 nucleotides line up with TRBD2. This TCR derives from a man aged 55 to 70 with urothelial cancer. The sequencing here drew on PBMCs, taken around atezolizumab (anti-PD-L1) treatment. CDR3 in DNA: TGTGCCAGCAGCTTAACCCCATTGGCAGCGGGGGTGGAGACCCAGTACTTC. The encoded protein is CASSLTPLAAGVETQYF.